This T cell receptor beta chain was sequenced in a study of regulatory T cells in long-lasting Graves disease. The sample's time point: newly diagnosed GD, antithyroid drugs for less than 3 months. Making the TCR library involved RNA that had been extracted from PBMCs. Overall study results and limits: TRBV28, TRBJ1-2 and TRBJ2-5 were favored in persistent disease.

This CDR3 is built from 15 residues. The germline V gene encodes CDR1 SGHRS and CDR2 YFSETQ. With 0 bases clipped from V and 1 base from J, the junction kept 3 bases outside the gene matches. Investigators prepared the TCR beta libraries by applying iRepertoire HTBI primers and Arm-PCR of CDR3 regions. In the study's own analysis: Identification yielded around 58 TRBV and 11 to 15 TRBJ segments across samples. TCRdb processed the multiplex PCR reads anew with MiXCR; each CDR3 protein has one entry. What appears here as the V and J calls and clone size reflects TCRdb's work, not the paper's. The sample records 300,000 to 400,000 distinct CDR3 sequences, over 15% being singletons. This clonotype occurred a few times. Its antigen is still unknown. In addition, the sample was reused for a study of T cells in Graves' hyperthyroidism and ophthalmopathy.

The TCR originated in a man in his forties with Graves disease. This material consisted of peripheral blood mononuclear cells (PBMCs), taken at new diagnosis, from a patient treated with antithyroid drugs. The chain joins TRBV5-1 to TRBJ2-7; TRBD1 matches at 8 bases. The CDR3 DNA is TGCGCCAGCAGCTTGGACAGGGGGGTATCCTACGAGCAGTACTTC. Protein product: CASSLDRGVSYEQYF.